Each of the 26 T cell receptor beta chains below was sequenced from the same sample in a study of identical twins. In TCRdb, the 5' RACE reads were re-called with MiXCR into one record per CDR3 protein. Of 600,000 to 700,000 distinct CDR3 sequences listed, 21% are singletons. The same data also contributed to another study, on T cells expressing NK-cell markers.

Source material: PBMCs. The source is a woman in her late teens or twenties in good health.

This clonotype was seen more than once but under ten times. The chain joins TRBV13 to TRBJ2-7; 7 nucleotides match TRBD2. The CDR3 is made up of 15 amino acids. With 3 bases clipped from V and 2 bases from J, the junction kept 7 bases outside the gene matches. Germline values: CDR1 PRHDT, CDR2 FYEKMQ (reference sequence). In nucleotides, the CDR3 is TGTGCCAGCAGCTTGGGAGGGAGCCTGACCTACGAGCAGTACTTC. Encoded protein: CASSLGGSLTYEQYF.

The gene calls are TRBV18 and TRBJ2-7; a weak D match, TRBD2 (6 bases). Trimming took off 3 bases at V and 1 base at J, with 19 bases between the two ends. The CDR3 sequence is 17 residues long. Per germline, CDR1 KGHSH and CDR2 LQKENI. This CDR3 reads CASSPMAQGGHSYEQYF. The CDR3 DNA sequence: TGTGCCAGCTCACCGATGGCTCAGGGAGGCCATTCCTACGAGCAGTACTTC.

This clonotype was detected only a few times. The CDR3 region is CSAPRGGAHEQYF. The CDR3 nucleotides are TGCAGTGCCCCTAGGGGGGGGGCCCACGAGCAGTACTTC. V gene TRBV20-1 combines with J gene TRBJ2-7; a weak D match, TRBD2 (7 bases). Germline V gives CDR1 DFQATT, CDR2 SNEGSKA (reference sequence). The CDR3 consists of 13 residues. Trimming cost V 6 bases and J 5 bases, with 17 bases left between them.

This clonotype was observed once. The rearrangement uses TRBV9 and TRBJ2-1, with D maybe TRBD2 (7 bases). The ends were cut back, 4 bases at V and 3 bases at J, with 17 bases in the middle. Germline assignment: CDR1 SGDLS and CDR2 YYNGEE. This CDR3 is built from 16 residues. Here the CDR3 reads CASSPSAGGLYNEQFF. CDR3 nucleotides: TGTGCCAGCAGCCCCTCGGCCGGGGGGCTCTACAATGAGCAGTTCTTC.

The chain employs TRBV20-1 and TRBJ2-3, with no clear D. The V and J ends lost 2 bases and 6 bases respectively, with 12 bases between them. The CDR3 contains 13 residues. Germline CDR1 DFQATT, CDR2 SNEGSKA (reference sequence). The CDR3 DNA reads TGCAGTGCTAGACCGTCCCCGAGGGATACGCAGTATTTT. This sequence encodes CSARPSPRDTQYF.

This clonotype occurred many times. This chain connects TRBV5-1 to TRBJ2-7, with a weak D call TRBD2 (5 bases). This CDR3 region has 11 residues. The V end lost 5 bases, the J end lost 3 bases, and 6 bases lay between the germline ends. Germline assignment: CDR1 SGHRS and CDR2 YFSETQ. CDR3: CASSEGYEQYF. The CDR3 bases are TGCGCCAGCAGTGAGGGCTACGAGCAGTACTTC.

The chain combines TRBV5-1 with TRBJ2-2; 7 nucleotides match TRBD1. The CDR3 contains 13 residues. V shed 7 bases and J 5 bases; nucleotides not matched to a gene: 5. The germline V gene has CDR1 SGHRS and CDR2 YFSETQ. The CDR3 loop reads CASGAGGTGELFF. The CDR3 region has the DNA TGCGCCAGCGGGGCAGGGGGAACCGGGGAGCTGTTTTTT.

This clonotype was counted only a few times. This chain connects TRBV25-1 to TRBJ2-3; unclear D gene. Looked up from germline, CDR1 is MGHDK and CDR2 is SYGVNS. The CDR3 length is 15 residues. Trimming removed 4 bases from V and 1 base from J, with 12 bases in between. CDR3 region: CASSGIDVGTDTQYF. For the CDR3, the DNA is TGTGCCAGCAGTGGGATAGACGTGGGCACAGATACGCAGTATTTT. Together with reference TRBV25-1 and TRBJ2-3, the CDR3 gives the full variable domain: EADIYQTPRYLVIGTGKKITLECSQTMGHDKMYWYQQDPGMELHLIHYSYGVNSTEKGDLSSESTVSRIRTEHFPLTLESARPSHTSQYLCASSGIDVGTDTQYFGPGTRLTVL.

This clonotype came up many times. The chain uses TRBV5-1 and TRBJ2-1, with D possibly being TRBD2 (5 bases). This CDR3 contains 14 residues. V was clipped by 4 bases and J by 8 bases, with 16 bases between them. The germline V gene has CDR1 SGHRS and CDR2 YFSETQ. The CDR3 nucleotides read TGCGCCAGCAGCCTGGAGCGACCGGAGGATGAGCAGTTCTTC. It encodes CASSLERPEDEQFF.

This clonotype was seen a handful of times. This CDR3 is CSASPKGATEAFF. The CDR3 region has the DNA TGCAGTGCTAGTCCCAAGGGGGCCACTGAAGCTTTCTTT. The chain employs TRBV20-1 and TRBJ1-1; 7 nucleotides agree with TRBD1. This CDR3 is 13 amino acids long. Germline V gene lookup returns CDR1 DFQATT and CDR2 SNEGSKA (reference sequence). V gave up 3 bases and J gave up 4 bases; unmatched junction bases: 5.

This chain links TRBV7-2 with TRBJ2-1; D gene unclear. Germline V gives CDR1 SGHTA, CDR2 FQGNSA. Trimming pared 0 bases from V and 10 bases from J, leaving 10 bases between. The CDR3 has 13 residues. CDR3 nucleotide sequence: TGTGCCAGCAGCTTAGCGGGGTTTCGGGAGCAGTTCTTC. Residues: CASSLAGFREQFF.

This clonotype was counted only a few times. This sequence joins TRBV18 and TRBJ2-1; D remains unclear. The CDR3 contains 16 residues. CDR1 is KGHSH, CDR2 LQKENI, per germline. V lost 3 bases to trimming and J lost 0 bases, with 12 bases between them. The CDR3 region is CASSPPGRGSYNEQFF. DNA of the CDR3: TGTGCCAGCTCACCCCCCGGTAGAGGCTCCTACAATGAGCAGTTCTTC.

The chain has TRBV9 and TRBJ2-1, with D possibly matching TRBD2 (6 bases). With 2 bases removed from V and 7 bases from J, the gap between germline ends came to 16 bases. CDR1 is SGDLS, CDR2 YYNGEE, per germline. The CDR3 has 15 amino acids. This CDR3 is CASSVWASVTNEQFF. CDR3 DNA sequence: TGTGCCAGCAGCGTTTGGGCTAGCGTGACTAATGAGCAGTTCTTC.

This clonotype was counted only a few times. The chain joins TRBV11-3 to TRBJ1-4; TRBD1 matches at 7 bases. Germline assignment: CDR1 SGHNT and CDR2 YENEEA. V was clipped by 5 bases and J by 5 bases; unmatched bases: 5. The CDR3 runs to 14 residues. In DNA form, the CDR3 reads TGTGCCAGCAGCCGAGACAGGGCGAATGAAAAACTGTTTTTT. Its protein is CASSRDRANEKLFF.

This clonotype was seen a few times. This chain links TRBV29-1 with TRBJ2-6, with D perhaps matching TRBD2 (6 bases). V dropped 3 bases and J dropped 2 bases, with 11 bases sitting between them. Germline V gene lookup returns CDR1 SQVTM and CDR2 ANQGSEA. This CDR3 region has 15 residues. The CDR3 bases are TGCAGCGTTGACCCTGGAGGGCCTGGGGCCAACGTCCTGACTTTC. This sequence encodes CSVDPGGPGANVLTF. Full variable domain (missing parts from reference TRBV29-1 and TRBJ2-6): SAVISQKPSRDICQRGTSLTIQCQVDSQVTMMFWYRQQPGQSLTLIATANQGSEATYESGFVIDKFPISRPNLTFSTLTVSNMSPEDSSIYLCSVDPGGPGANVLTFGAGSRLTVL.

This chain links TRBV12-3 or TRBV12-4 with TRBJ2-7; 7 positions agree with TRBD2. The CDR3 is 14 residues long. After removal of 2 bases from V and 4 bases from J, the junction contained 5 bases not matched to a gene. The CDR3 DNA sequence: TGTGCCAGCAGTTTACTAGCGGCAAATTACGAGCAGTACTTC. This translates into CASSLLAANYEQYF.

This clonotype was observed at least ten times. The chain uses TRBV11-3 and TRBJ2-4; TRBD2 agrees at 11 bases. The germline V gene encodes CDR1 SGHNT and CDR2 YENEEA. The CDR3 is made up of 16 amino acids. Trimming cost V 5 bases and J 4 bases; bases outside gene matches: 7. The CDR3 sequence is CASSPRTSGFKNIQYF. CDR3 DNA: TGTGCCAGCAGCCCCCGGACTAGCGGGTTTAAAAACATTCAGTACTTC.

This chain's CDR3 is CASSLNRGDTQYF. Here the CDR3 DNA reads TGCGCCAGCAGCTTGAACAGGGGGGATACGCAGTATTTT. This chain uses TRBV5-1 with TRBJ2-3; TRBD1 aligns across 8 bases. The CDR3 consists of 13 residues. Germline CDR1 is SGHRS and CDR2 is YFSETQ. V dropped 1 base and J dropped 6; count of bases not matched to a gene: 1.

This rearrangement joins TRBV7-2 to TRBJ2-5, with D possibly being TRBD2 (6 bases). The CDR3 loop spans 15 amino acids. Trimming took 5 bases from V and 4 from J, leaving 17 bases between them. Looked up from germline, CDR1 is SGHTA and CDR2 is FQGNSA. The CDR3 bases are TGTGCCAGCAGCCTTAGGGTGGCGGGGCTAGAGACCCAGTACTTC. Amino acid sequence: CASSLRVAGLETQYF.

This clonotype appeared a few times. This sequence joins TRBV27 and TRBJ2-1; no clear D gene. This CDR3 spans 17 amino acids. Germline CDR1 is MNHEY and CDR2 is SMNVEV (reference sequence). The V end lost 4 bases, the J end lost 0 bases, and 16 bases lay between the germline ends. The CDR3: CASSYAYRVASYNEQFF. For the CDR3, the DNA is TGTGCCAGCAGTTACGCCTACCGGGTCGCCTCCTACAATGAGCAGTTCTTC.

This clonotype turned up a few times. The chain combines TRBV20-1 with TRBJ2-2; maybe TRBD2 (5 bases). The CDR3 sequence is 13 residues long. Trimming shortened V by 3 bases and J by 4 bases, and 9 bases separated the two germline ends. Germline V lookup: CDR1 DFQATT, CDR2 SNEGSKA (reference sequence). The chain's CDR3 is CSASQTITGELFF. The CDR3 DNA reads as TGCAGTGCTAGTCAGACTATCACCGGGGAGCTGTTTTTT.

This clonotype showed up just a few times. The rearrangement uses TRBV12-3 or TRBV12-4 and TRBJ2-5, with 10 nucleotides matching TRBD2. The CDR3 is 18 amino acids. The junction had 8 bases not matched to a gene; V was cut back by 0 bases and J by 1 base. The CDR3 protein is CASSLALDSGRLQETQYF. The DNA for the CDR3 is TGTGCCAGCAGTTTAGCGCTAGATAGCGGGAGGCTCCAAGAGACCCAGTACTTC.

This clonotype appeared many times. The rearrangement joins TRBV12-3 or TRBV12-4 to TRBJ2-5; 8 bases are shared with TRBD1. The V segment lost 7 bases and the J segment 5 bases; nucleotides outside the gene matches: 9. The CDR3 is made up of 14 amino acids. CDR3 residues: CASTQDRATETQYF. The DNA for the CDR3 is TGTGCCAGCACTCAGGACAGGGCTACGGAGACCCAGTACTTC.

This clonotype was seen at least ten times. The CDR3 DNA follows: TGTGCCATCAGTGAGTTTAGCCAGGTCTCGGGAGGCTACACCTTC. Its protein product is CAISEFSQVSGGYTF. The chain has TRBV10-3 and TRBJ1-2; D gene ambiguous. The germline V gene has CDR1 ENHRY and CDR2 SYGVKD. V lost 1 base to trimming and J lost 8 bases, with 17 bases between them. The CDR3 covers 15 residues.

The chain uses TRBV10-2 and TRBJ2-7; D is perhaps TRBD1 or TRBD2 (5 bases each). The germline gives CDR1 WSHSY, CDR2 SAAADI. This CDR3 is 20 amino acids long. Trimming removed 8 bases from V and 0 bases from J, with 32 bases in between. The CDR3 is CASREGLLRKFPQVSYEQYF. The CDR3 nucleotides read TGCGCCAGCCGGGAAGGTCTCCTACGTAAATTTCCACAGGTCTCCTACGAGCAGTACTTC.

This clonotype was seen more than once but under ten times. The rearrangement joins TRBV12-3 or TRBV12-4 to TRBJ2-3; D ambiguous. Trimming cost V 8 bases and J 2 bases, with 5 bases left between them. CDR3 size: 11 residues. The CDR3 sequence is CASGPTDTQYF. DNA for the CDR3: TGTGCCAGCGGACCCACAGATACGCAGTATTTT.